This is a list of T cell receptor beta chains from one sample in a study of T-cell memory formation after mild COVID-19. Using its own MiXCR run on the 5' RACE reads, TCRdb lists one record per CDR3 protein. The table shows 170,000 or so distinct CDR3 sequences, with 20% to 25% occurring only once. Specimen: PBMCs or a T cell subset sorted from them (not recorded which). The receptors come from an adult woman who had mild COVID-19 (a few samples of this study predate the infection). Cell type and time point are not known. The CDR3 runs from the conserved cysteine through the conserved F or W. Each record gives: V gene, J gene, D gene, clone size, CDR3 DNA, CDR3 protein. The D gene is left open where the match is weak. Only some rows state a clone size, as once, few, many or a class for expanded clones.

TRBV6-1,TRBJ2-4,NA,once,TGTGCCAGCAGCATGGGGCTGCAACTAGCCAAAAACATTCAGTACTTC,CASSMGLQLAKNIQYF
TRBV11-1,TRBJ1-1,TRBD1,NA,TGTGCCAGCAGCCCGGTATCACACAGGACAGGGTGGACTGAAGCTTTCTTT,CASSPVSHRTGWTEAFF
TRBV9,TRBJ2-7,NA,few,TGTGCCAGCAGCGTAAGGGGAACCGACGAGCAGTACTTC,CASSVRGTDEQYF
TRBV30,TRBJ1-1,NA,few,TGTGCCTGGAGGTGGTCAAACACTGAAGCTTTCTTT,CAWRWSNTEAFF
TRBV7-9,TRBJ2-1,TRBD2,few,TGTGCCAGCAGCCCTAGGACTAGCGAGAGCTCCTACAATGAGCAGTTCTTC,CASSPRTSESSYNEQFF
TRBV20-1,TRBJ2-7,NA,NA,TGCAGAGCTACTGGCCCAGGACTTGCCAACTACGAGCAGTACTTC,CRATGPGLANYEQYF
TRBV15,TRBJ1-1,NA,few,TGTGCCACCAGCAGCACACAGGGTAGGGACACTGAAGCTTTCTTT,CATSSTQGRDTEAFF
TRBV7-9,TRBJ2-7,TRBD1,many,TGTGCCAGCAGCCAGGGACAGGGGTTTAGCGAGCAGTACTTC,CASSQGQGFSEQYF
TRBV7-2,TRBJ2-5,TRBD1,few,TGTGCCAGCAGCGACCACAGGGGAGATGAGACCCAGTACTTC,CASSDHRGDETQYF
TRBV6-2/TRBV6-3,TRBJ2-7,TRBD2,few,TGTGCCAGCAGTTACTCGCCGGGACTAGCGGACGCCTACGAGCAGTACTTC,CASSYSPGLADAYEQYF
TRBV4-3,TRBJ2-7,TRBD2,few,TGCGCCAGCAGCCAAGATGCACTAGCGGGGGGGCTCGGATACGAGCAGTACTTC,CASSQDALAGGLGYEQYF
TRBV5-1,TRBJ1-2,NA,NA,TGCGCCAGCAGCCCATTTGAGGGGTCGGTTCCTTATGGCTACACCTTC,CASSPFEGSVPYGYTF
TRBV7-9,TRBJ1-5,NA,few,TGTGCCAGCAGCTTAGGACGGTCAAGCAATCAGCCCCAGCATTTT,CASSLGRSSNQPQHF
TRBV11-2,TRBJ1-1,NA,NA,TGTGCCAGCAGCTTAGAGCAGAACACTGAAGCTTTCTTT,CASSLEQNTEAFF
TRBV30,TRBJ1-6,NA,NA,TGTGCCTGGAGAGGTTCGGTTGGGGGATCACCCCTCCACTTT,CAWRGSVGGSPLHF
TRBV7-8,TRBJ2-3,NA,NA,TGTGCCAGCAGCTTAGAACCGACAAGCACAGATACGCAGTATTTT,CASSLEPTSTDTQYF
TRBV20-1,TRBJ1-2,NA,NA,TGCAGTGCTAGAGAAGAGGGGGAAGCTAACTATGGCTACACCTTC,CSAREEGEANYGYTF
TRBV7-9,TRBJ1-5,NA,NA,TGTGCCAGCAGTCCCACGGGGAGAGGGCATCAGCCCCAGCATTTT,CASSPTGRGHQPQHF
TRBV7-2,TRBJ2-7,NA,few,TGTGCCAGCAGCCCGGACCCCACCTACGAGCAGTACTTC,CASSPDPTYEQYF
TRBV7-9,TRBJ2-2,TRBD1,few,TGTGCCAGCAGCTTCGGGACAGGCGGATTAAGGGAGCTGTTTTTT,CASSFGTGGLRELFF
TRBV4-1,TRBJ1-5,NA,few,TGCGCCAGCAGCCTCGGGACGGCCGCAATCCCCCAGCATTTT,CASSLGTAAIPQHF
TRBV7-6,TRBJ2-1,TRBD1,NA,TGTGCCAGCACCCTAGGGGCCGGGACAGGGTACGATGAGCAGTTCTTC,CASTLGAGTGYDEQFF
TRBV20-1,TRBJ2-7,TRBD1,few,TGCAGTGCCAACGGCCGGGACAGGGAGCCCTACGAGCAGTACTTC,CSANGRDREPYEQYF
TRBV12-3/TRBV12-4,TRBJ2-3,TRBD1,NA,TGTGCCAGCAGTCAAGGACAGGGTACAGATACGCAGTATTTT,CASSQGQGTDTQYF
TRBV28,TRBJ2-1,NA,NA,TGTGCCAGCATGGAGAACTCCTACAATGAGCAGTTCTTC,CASMENSYNEQFF
TRBV7-8,TRBJ2-2,NA,few,TGTGCCAGCAGCCCGACGGGGAACACCGGGGAGCTGTTTTTT,CASSPTGNTGELFF
TRBV5-1,TRBJ2-7,NA,many,TGCGCCAGCAGCTTATGGACATACCACGAGCAGTACTTC,CASSLWTYHEQYF
TRBV6-2/TRBV6-3,TRBJ2-7,NA,few,TGTGCCAGCAGTTCAAGGGGGGCCCGCGTCTACGAGCAGTACTTC,CASSSRGARVYEQYF
TRBV20-1,TRBJ2-1,NA,NA,TGCAGTGCTAGAGATGAAGGTTCTGAGCAGTTCTTC,CSARDEGSEQFF
TRBV13,TRBJ1-1,NA,few,TGTGCCAGCCTCAACAATCCGGGGGCCGGCACTGAAGCTTTCTTT,CASLNNPGAGTEAFF
TRBV7-9,TRBJ2-7,NA,few,TGTGCCAGCTCCTTTCAGACTAGAATCACTCCTAATGATTACGAGCAGTACTTC,CASSFQTRITPNDYEQYF
TRBV27,TRBJ1-1,NA,few,TGTGCCAGCAGCCTATACGACGGTGACACTGAAGCTTTCTTT,CASSLYDGDTEAFF
TRBV5-6,TRBJ1-1,TRBD1,NA,TGTGCCAGCAGCTGGGACAGGGCGAACACTGAAGCTTTCTTT,CASSWDRANTEAFF
TRBV4-2,TRBJ2-1,NA,NA,TGTGCCAGCAGCCAAAGGCGGAGGAGCAATGAGCAGTTCTTC,CASSQRRRSNEQFF
TRBV19,TRBJ2-7,TRBD1,NA,TGTGCCAGTAGTATCTATACAGGGGGCTACGAGCAGTACTTC,CASSIYTGGYEQYF